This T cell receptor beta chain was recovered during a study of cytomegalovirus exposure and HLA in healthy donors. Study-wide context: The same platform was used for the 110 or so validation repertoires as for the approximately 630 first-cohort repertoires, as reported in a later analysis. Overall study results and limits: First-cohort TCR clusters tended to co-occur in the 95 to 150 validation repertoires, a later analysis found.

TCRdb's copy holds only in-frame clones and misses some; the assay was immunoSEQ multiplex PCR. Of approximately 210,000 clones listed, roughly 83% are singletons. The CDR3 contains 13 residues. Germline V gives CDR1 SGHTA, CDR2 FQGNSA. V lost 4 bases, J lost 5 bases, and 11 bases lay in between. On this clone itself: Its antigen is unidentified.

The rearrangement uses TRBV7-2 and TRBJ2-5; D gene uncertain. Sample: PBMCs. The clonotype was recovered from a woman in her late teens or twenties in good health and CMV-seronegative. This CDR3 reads CASSSPSGETQYF. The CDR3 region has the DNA TGTGCCAGCAGCTCGCCTTCGGGTGAGACCCAGTACTTC. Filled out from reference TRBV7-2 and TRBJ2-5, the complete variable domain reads GAGVSQSPSNKVTEKGKDVELRCDPISGHTALYWYRQSLGQGLEFLIYFQGNSAPDKSGLPSDRFSAERTGGSVSTLTIQRTQQEDSAVYLCASSSPSGETQYFGPGTRLLVL.